The rows below give T cell receptor beta chains drawn from one sample of a study of vaccination and CD4 T cells after COVID-19. TCRdb itself ran the PCR reads through MiXCR, one entry per CDR3 protein. The data hold 8,500 to 13,000 distinct CDR3 sequences, with approximately 24% observed a single time. These receptors are not linked to any known antigen. The starting material was CD4+ T cells from blood, cultured in vitro, obtained after SARS-CoV-2 vaccination. The receptors originated from a human donor who had recovered from COVID-19. Each CDR3 is given with its conserved first and last residue. D genes are given only for firm matches. Only some rows state a clone size, as once, few, many or a class for expanded clones.

few	TRBJ2-1	TRBD1	TRBV19	CASSPDRQNNEQFF	TGTGCCAGTAGCCCGGACAGGCAAAACAATGAGCAGTTCTTC
few	TRBJ1-1	NA	TRBV20-1	CSATPHYTEAFF	TGCAGTGCTACCCCCCACTACACTGAAGCTTTCTTT
NA	TRBJ2-1	TRBD2	TRBV6-2/TRBV6-3	CASTPAGSSYNEQFF	TGTGCCAGCACCCCAGCGGGATCCTCCTACAATGAGCAGTTCTTC
NA	TRBJ1-1	NA	TRBV7-9	CASSLAGTGAKAFF	TGTGCCAGCAGCTTAGCGGGAACGGGGGCGAAAGCTTTCTTT
NA	TRBJ2-1	TRBD2	TRBV6-1	CASRREGLLNEQFF	TGTGCCAGTCGGCGGGAGGGCCTTCTGAATGAGCAGTTCTTC
once	TRBJ1-1	TRBD1	TRBV7-3	CASKQGLGTEAFF	TGTGCCAGCAAACAGGGGTTGGGAACTGAAGCTTTCTTT
NA	TRBJ2-1	NA	TRBV11-2	CASSPRVAYNEQFF	TGTGCCAGCAGCCCCCGGGTGGCCTACAATGAGCAGTTCTTC
NA	TRBJ2-3	NA	TRBV20-1	CSAIHRKGTDTQYF	TGCAGTGCTATTCACAGGAAAGGTACAGATACGCAGTATTTT
NA	TRBJ2-7	TRBD1	TRBV19	CASSLQAGGRYEQYF	TGTGCCAGTAGCCTGCAAGCAGGGGGCAGGTACGAGCAGTACTTC
NA	TRBJ2-7	NA	TRBV20-1	CSAKGGRAFSYEQYF	TGCAGTGCGAAGGGCGGCAGGGCTTTCTCCTACGAGCAGTACTTC
few	TRBJ1-1	NA	TRBV16	CAISGLGMNTEAFF	TGTGCCATCTCCGGGCTAGGCATGAACACTGAAGCTTTCTTT
NA	TRBJ1-1	NA	TRBV10-3	CAISPQGGTETFF	TGTGCCATCAGCCCCCAGGGTGGCACTGAAACTTTCTTT
NA	TRBJ2-5	NA	TRBV19	CASSPGTVVGETQYF	TGTGCCAGTAGTCCCGGGACCGTGGTTGGGGAGACCCAGTACTTC
NA	TRBJ1-6	NA	TRBV20-1	CSAKAGGLEGHSYNSPLHF	TGCAGTGCTAAGGCTGGAGGCCTGGAGGGTCACTCCTATAATTCACCCCTCCACTTT
few	TRBJ1-1	NA	TRBV18	CASSPPPQSTEAFF	TGTGCCAGCTCACCACCCCCCCAGTCCACTGAAGCTTTCTTT
NA	TRBJ1-1	NA	TRBV6-2/TRBV6-3	CASSYFPPGGPSEAFF	TGTGCCAGCAGTTACTTTCCGCCGGGGGGCCCTTCTGAAGCTTTCTTT
medium-sized	TRBJ2-3	TRBD1	TRBV20-1	CSAMNRGSSSTDTQYF	TGCAGTGCTATGAACAGGGGGAGTTCTAGCACAGATACGCAGTATTTT
NA	TRBJ2-7	TRBD1	TRBV18	CASSPTGTAAYEQYF	TGTGCCAGCTCACCAACCGGGACAGCAGCCTACGAGCAGTACTTC
few	TRBJ2-3	NA	TRBV4-1	CASSQDPDLLTDTQYF	TGCGCCAGCAGCCAAGATCCAGACCTTCTAACAGATACGCAGTATTTT
few	TRBJ2-1	NA	TRBV5-4	CASSLGAASSYNEQFF	TGTGCCAGCAGCTTGGGTGCGGCGAGCTCCTACAATGAGCAGTTCTTC
NA	TRBJ2-1	TRBD1	TRBV19	CASKQGVSYNEQFF	TGTGCCAGTAAACAGGGGGTGTCCTACAATGAGCAGTTCTTC
few	TRBJ1-1	TRBD1	TRBV18	CASSPGQGQNTEAFF	TGTGCCAGCTCCCCCGGACAGGGCCAGAACACTGAAGCTTTCTTT
NA	TRBJ2-6	NA	TRBV24-1	CATSDSRYSGANVLTF	TGTGCCACCAGTGATAGCCGTTACTCTGGGGCCAACGTCCTGACTTTC
medium-sized	TRBJ1-6	NA	TRBV6-5	CASSYSGGFSYNSPLHF	TGTGCCAGCAGTTACTCCGGCGGATTCTCCTATAATTCACCCCTCCACTTT
medium-sized	TRBJ2-5	NA	TRBV15	CATSRGGRSGQETQYF	TGTGCCACCAGCAGAGGAGGACGATCGGGACAAGAGACCCAGTACTTC
few	TRBJ2-7	NA	TRBV11-2	CASSLVPQSSYEQYF	TGTGCCAGCAGCCTCGTGCCTCAGAGCTCCTACGAGCAGTACTTC
NA	TRBJ2-5	NA	TRBV6-5	CASSYWGRGGSRETQYF	TGTGCCAGCAGTTACTGGGGACGGGGTGGTTCGCGGGAGACCCAGTACTTC
NA	TRBJ2-1	NA	TRBV4-3	CASSQVYDSSYNEQFF	TGCGCCAGCAGCCAGGTTTACGACAGTTCCTACAATGAGCAGTTCTTC
NA	TRBJ1-1	TRBD1	TRBV7-8	CASSPWDRGPAFF	TGTGCCAGCAGCCCGTGGGACAGGGGGCCGGCTTTCTTT
few	TRBJ1-1	NA	TRBV6-5	CASSYVGGVGFF	TGTGCCAGCAGTTACGTCGGGGGTGTTGGTTTCTTT
NA	TRBJ2-1	NA	TRBV20-1	CSARARKSYNEQFF	TGCAGTGCTAGGGCCCGTAAGTCCTACAATGAGCAGTTCTTC
few	TRBJ1-2	NA	TRBV7-8	CASSGQSGYSGYTF	TGTGCCAGCAGCGGACAGTCGGGGTATTCTGGCTACACCTTC
NA	TRBJ2-1	TRBD2	TRBV6-1	CASSEVGGLAGGDEQFF	TGTGCCAGCAGTGAAGTGGGGGGACTAGCGGGAGGCGACGAGCAGTTCTTC